These T cell receptor beta chains were read from a single sample in a study of cytomegalovirus exposure and HLA in healthy donors. Libraries were prepared by immunoSEQ multiplex PCR; TCRdb keeps only in-frame clonotypes and omits some of them. The table includes 100,000 to 150,000 clones, about three quarters detected once. Sequencing was done on a sample of PBMCs. These receptors were collected from a woman in her sixties or seventies in good health and CMV-seropositive. CDR3s include the opening cysteine and the closing phenylalanine or tryptophan. D genes are given only for firm matches. Only some rows state a clone size, as once, few, many or a class for expanded clones.

clone size,D gene,V gene,J gene,CDR3 protein,CDR3 DNA
once,TRBD2,TRBV10-3,TRBJ2-5,CAISELAGHQETQYF,TGTGCCATCAGTGAGTTAGCGGGTCACCAAGAGACCCAGTACTTC
-,-,TRBV27,TRBJ2-7,CASSSAGTGPHEQYF,TGTGCCAGCAGTTCTGCGGGGACGGGGCCCCACGAGCAGTACTTC
-,-,TRBV7-2,TRBJ2-6,CASSLQGRSSGANVLTF,TGTGCCAGCAGCTTACAGGGGAGATCCTCTGGGGCCAACGTCCTGACTTTC
-,-,TRBV5-4,TRBJ1-5,CASTTDPGNQPQHF,TGTGCCAGCACCACTGACCCGGGGAATCAGCCCCAGCATTTT
-,TRBD2,TRBV19,TRBJ2-1,CASSSGTSGRYEQFF,TGTGCCAGTAGTTCCGGGACTAGCGGGAGGTATGAGCAGTTCTTC
few,-,TRBV9,TRBJ2-1,CASSVNQGLFNEQFF,TGTGCCAGCAGCGTAAATCAGGGTTTATTCAATGAGCAGTTCTTC
-,-,TRBV2,TRBJ1-1,CASTDSEGRNTEAFF,TGTGCCAGCACCGATTCGGAGGGGAGGAACACTGAAGCTTTCTTT
few,TRBD2,TRBV5-1,TRBJ2-3,CASSGLAGATDTQYF,TGCGCCAGCAGCGGACTAGCGGGGGCCACAGATACGCAGTATTTT
-,-,TRBV9,TRBJ1-3,CASSVEGDPLRGNTIYF,TGTGCCAGCAGCGTAGAGGGGGATCCTCTGAGGGGAAACACCATATATTTT
-,-,TRBV6-6,TRBJ1-1,CASSPTGITEAFF,TGTGCCAGCAGTCCAACAGGGATCACTGAAGCTTTCTTT
-,-,TRBV7-9,TRBJ1-1,CASSLPTELNTEAFF,TGTGCCAGCAGCTTGCCCACAGAATTGAACACTGAAGCTTTCTTT
once,-,TRBV9,TRBJ2-6,CASSVPGSGANVLTF,TGTGCCAGCAGCGTCCCAGGGTCTGGGGCCAACGTCCTGACTTTC
-,-,TRBV7-9,TRBJ2-7,CASSLDPGSYEQYF,TGTGCCAGCAGCTTAGACCCAGGCTCCTACGAGCAGTACTTC
-,TRBD1,TRBV29-1,TRBJ1-3,CSVTLTGIPGNTIYF,TGCAGCGTGACTCTGACAGGGATCCCTGGAAACACCATATATTTT
-,TRBD1,TRBV30,TRBJ1-4,CAWRTGGTNEKLFF,TGTGCCTGGAGAACAGGGGGCACTAATGAAAAACTGTTTTTT
few,-,TRBV15,TRBJ1-1,CATQARPNTEAFF,TGTGCCACTCAAGCTCGCCCGAACACTGAAGCTTTCTTT
once,-,TRBV5-1,TRBJ2-3,CASSLGLVGATDTQYF,TGCGCCAGCAGCTTGGGGCTAGTCGGTGCGACAGATACGCAGTATTTT
-,-,TRBV7-2,TRBJ1-2,CASSLDSLRYTF,TGTGCCAGCAGCTTAGACTCCTTACGCTACACCTTC
-,TRBD1,TRBV6-5,TRBJ1-1,CASLRGDVGAEAFF,TGTGCCAGCCTCAGGGGGGACGTAGGGGCTGAAGCTTTCTTT
-,TRBD2,TRBV27,TRBJ2-1,CASRLAGGQDEQFF,TGTGCCAGCAGACTAGCGGGAGGACAGGATGAGCAGTTCTTC
once,-,TRBV2,TRBJ2-2,CASSPNGLNTGELFF,TGTGCCAGCAGCCCCAACGGGTTGAACACCGGGGAGCTGTTTTTT
once,TRBD1,TRBV6-6,TRBJ2-5,CASSRTGKEETQYF,TGTGCCAGCAGCCGGACAGGGAAGGAAGAGACCCAGTACTTC
-,TRBD1,TRBV5-6,TRBJ1-6,CASSPFGTGASYNSPLHF,TGTGCCAGCAGCCCGTTCGGGACAGGGGCCTCCTATAATTCACCCCTCCACTTT
-,-,TRBV14,TRBJ2-7,CASSQGVFSSYEQYF,TGTGCCAGCAGCCAAGGCGTCTTTAGCTCCTACGAGCAGTACTTC
-,TRBD2,TRBV2,TRBJ2-4,CASKQMGGVEGIQYF,TGTGCCAGCAAGCAAATGGGAGGGGTGGAGGGCATTCAGTACTTC
few,TRBD1,TRBV7-2,TRBJ2-1,CASTRDRGGNNEQFF,TGTGCCAGCACCCGGGACAGGGGTGGAAACAATGAGCAGTTCTTC
-,-,TRBV7-9,TRBJ1-1,CASSLPSGSRTEAFF,TGTGCCAGCAGCTTACCGTCGGGGTCGCGAACTGAAGCTTTCTTT